These 18 T cell receptor beta chains originate from one sample sequenced in a study of shared clonotypes between healthy human individuals. Using immunoSEQ multiplex PCR, the repertoire was profiled, and TCRdb retains in-frame clones only, with some absent. The sample contains approximately 640,000 clones, 90% of which appear only once. Source material: memory CD8+ T cells from PBMCs. The sample's subset: CD45RO+ cells pooled with CCR7-negative TemRA cells. These receptors all stem from a man between 18 and 29 years old in good health. Some clones in this sample may be carry-over from other donors' samples.

A few counts support this clone. The J gene is TRBJ1-1, the V gene TRBV7-9; D gene uncertain. Trimming removed 5 bases from V and 7 bases from J, with 11 bases in between. This CDR3 comprises 12 residues. CDR1 is SEHNR, CDR2 FQNEAQ, per germline (reference sequence). CDR3 DNA: TGTGCCAGCAGCCTCCCGGTCAATGAAGCTTTCTTT. Translating gives CASSLPVNEAFF.

The chain uses TRBV14 and TRBJ1-5; TRBD1 matches at 8 bases. Germline V gene sequence: CDR1 SGHDN, CDR2 FVKESK. Unmatched junction bases numbered 23, after V lost 2 bases and J lost 5 bases. The length of the CDR3 is 21 residues. The CDR3 loop is CASSQMALDREPTRPYQPQHF. In nucleotides, the CDR3 is TGTGCCAGCAGCCAAATGGCCCTGGACAGGGAGCCTACAAGACCTTATCAGCCCCAGCATTTT.

V gene TRBV15 combines with J gene TRBJ2-3; 9 bases line up with TRBD2. Trimming cost V 8 bases and J 2 bases; bases outside gene matches: 8. CDR1 and CDR2 (germline): LNHNV, YYDKDF (reference sequence). The CDR3 loop spans 15 amino acids. CDR3 protein: CATDRGRGHTDTQYF. The DNA for the CDR3 is TGTGCCACCGATCGCGGGAGGGGGCACACAGATACGCAGTATTTT.

This clone appeared a few times. The CDR3, as DNA: TGTGCCAGCAGCCTCGGAGGTGGTGGCGATCAGCCCCAGCATTTT. This sequence encodes CASSLGGGGDQPQHF. The V and J genes are TRBV7-9 and TRBJ1-5; D not certain. Germline assignment: CDR1 SEHNR and CDR2 FQNEAQ (reference sequence). The V end was cut by 5 bases, the J end by 5 bases, with 16 bases between. This CDR3 region has 15 residues.

The V call is TRBV7-8, the J call TRBJ2-1; D may be TRBD2 (5 bases). CDR1 is SGHVS, CDR2 FQNEAQ, per germline. This CDR3 region has 12 residues. Trimming removed 7 bases from V and 9 bases from J, with 13 bases in between. The CDR3 reads CASTPTRTEQFF. The CDR3 region has the DNA TGTGCCAGCACACCAACTAGGACTGAGCAGTTCTTC.

This chain links TRBV5-4 with TRBJ1-6; D call uncertain. The CDR3 has 14 amino acids. Trimming left V 4 bases short and J 3 bases short, with 8 bases between. In germline, CDR1 is SGHNT, CDR2 YYREEE (reference sequence). In nucleotides, the CDR3 is TGTGCCAGCAGCCAGGACGGCTATAATTCACCCCTCCACTTT. Its protein is CASSQDGYNSPLHF.

The rearrangement uses TRBV14 and TRBJ2-2; weak D call: TRBD2 (6 bases). The V gene lost 5 bases and the J gene lost 6 bases, with 10 bases spanning the gap. CDR3 length equals 13 residues. CDR1 is SGHDN and CDR2 is FVKESK in the germline V gene. Here the CDR3 reads CASSLSGAGELFF. The CDR3 bases are TGTGCCAGCAGCTTGTCGGGGGCCGGGGAGCTGTTTTTT.

This clone was counted a single time. The chain employs TRBV21-1 and TRBJ2-5; the table's D call, TRBD2, was not checked against the DNA. TRBV21-1 is classified as a pseudogene. This CDR3 is built from 16 residues. CDR3 bases: TGTGCCAGCAGCAAAGGCCTGAGAGGGTACCAAGAGACCCAGTACTTC. Protein product: CASSKGLRGYQETQYF.

The V gene is TRBV13, the J gene TRBJ2-5, with 11 bases aligning to TRBD2. This CDR3 has 15 residues. Germline V gives CDR1 PRHDT, CDR2 FYEKMQ (reference sequence). Trimming removed 5 bases from V and 7 bases from J; junction bases left unmatched: 9. The CDR3 protein is CASSAGLAALRTQYF. For the CDR3, the DNA is TGTGCCAGCAGCGCGGGACTAGCGGCCTTGCGGACCCAGTACTTC.

The V call is TRBV6-6, the J call TRBJ1-1; D not resolved. There are 12 residues in the CDR3. V shed 0 bases and J shed 8 bases, with 7 bases lying between them. Per the germline V gene, CDR1 is MNHNY and CDR2 is SVGAGI (reference sequence). The CDR3 reads CASSYSAREAFF. CDR3 nucleotide sequence: TGTGCCAGCAGTTACTCTGCACGGGAAGCTTTCTTT.

This chain joins TRBV10-3 and TRBJ2-7, with 13 bases matching TRBD2. The CDR3 is 14 amino acids. The junction had 7 bases not matched to a gene; V was cut back by 11 bases and J by 3 bases. Germline values: CDR1 ENHRY, CDR2 SYGVKD. The CDR3 DNA follows: TGTGCCCACTCTACTAGCGGGAGGGGCTACGAGCAGTACTTC. Translation gives CAHSTSGRGYEQYF.

This sequence joins TRBV5-6 and TRBJ2-4; a weak D match, TRBD1 (6 bases). The V end lost 4 bases, the J end lost 10 bases, and 15 bases lay between the germline ends. CDR3 size: 13 residues. Germline CDR1 reads SGHDT; CDR2 reads YYEEEE. The CDR3 reads CASSPDRNGIQYF. In DNA form, the CDR3 reads TGTGCCAGCAGCCCGGACAGAAACGGTATTCAGTACTTC.

In regard to this clone: The sample has other DNA sequences that encode this CDR3 too. The chain joins TRBV7-9 to TRBJ2-1, with D uncertain. CDR1 SEHNR and CDR2 FQNEAQ come from the germline V gene (reference sequence). The CDR3 contains 12 residues. The V gene lost 5 bases and the J gene lost 4 bases, with 6 bases spanning the gap. The CDR3 is CASSPFYNEQFF. The CDR3 nucleotides read TGTGCCAGCAGCCCCTTTTACAATGAGCAGTTCTTC.

The gene calls are TRBV19 and TRBJ1-5; D not certain. Germline-derived CDR1 and CDR2 are LNHDA and SQIVND (reference sequence). CDR3 length: 15 residues. The V and J ends lost 6 bases and 2 bases respectively, with 14 bases between them. The CDR3 region has the DNA TGTGCCAGTAGCCCGGTGGGTCAGGGCAATCAGCCCCAGCATTTT. Translated: CASSPVGQGNQPQHF. Full variable domain (outside the CDR3, taken from reference TRBV19 and TRBJ1-5): DGGITQSPKYLFRKEGQNVTLSCEQNLNHDAMYWYRQDPGQGLRLIYYSQIVNDFQKGDIAEGYSVSREKKESFPLTVTSAQKNPTAFYLCASSPVGQGNQPQHFGDGTRLSIL.

In regard to this clone: The junction departs from germline at one end; a sequencing error may be responsible. V gene TRBV6-1 combines with J gene TRBJ2-5, with D possibly TRBD1 on 6 matching bases. CDR3 length: 13 residues. The germline V gene has CDR1 MNHNS and CDR2 SASEGT. The CDR3 nucleotides read TGTGCCAGCAGTGAAAACAGGGCGGAGAGCCAGTACTTC. Its protein is CASSENRAESQYF.

The chain joins TRBV7-9 to TRBJ2-1; 7 bases are shared with TRBD2. V lost 4 bases to trimming and J lost 8 bases; unmatched junction nucleotides: 11. Germline V gives CDR1 SEHNR, CDR2 FQNEAQ (reference sequence). The CDR3 is 15 amino acids. The CDR3 DNA reads TGTGCCAGCAGCTCCATTGCTAGCGGTCGGGATGAGCAGTTCTTC. Translating gives CASSSIASGRDEQFF.

This clone was counted between two and nine times. CDR3 sequence reads: CASSLGDEELNTGELFF. DNA of the CDR3: TGTGCCAGCTCCCTTGGGGACGAAGAGTTAAACACCGGGGAGCTGTTTTTT. The gene calls are TRBV4-2 and TRBJ2-2; D may correspond to TRBD1 or TRBD2 (5 bases each). CDR1 and CDR2 (germline): LGHNA, YNFKEQ. The CDR3 has 17 residues. V lost 8 bases to trimming and J lost 2 bases, with 21 bases between them.

This sequence joins TRBV2 and TRBJ2-4; 7 nucleotides match TRBD1. Trimming cost V 1 base and J 9 bases; bases outside gene matches: 9. Germline V gives CDR1 SNHLY, CDR2 FYNNEI. The CDR3 extends over 15 amino acids. The CDR3 nucleotides are TGTGCCAGCAGTGAAGATTTGTCAGGGGGAAGCATTCAGTACTTC. Its protein is CASSEDLSGGSIQYF.